The 8 T cell receptor beta chains reported below all come from one sample, sequenced in a study of cytomegalovirus exposure and HLA in healthy donors. Amplification used 60 Vbeta primers and 13 Jbeta primers. The data were produced by immunoSEQ multiplex PCR, yet TCRdb's version contains in-frame clones alone and is incomplete. Altogether over 100,000 clones are present, approximately 80% being singletons, with the ten largest covering roughly 3.9%. The sequenced sample was PBMCs. These receptors were taken from a male donor in good health and CMV-seropositive.

Comment on this clone: Additional DNA sequences in this sample encode the identical CDR3. The chain links TRBV29-1 to TRBJ1-1; 7 bases align to TRBD1. Germline trimming cut 3 bases from V and 11 bases from J; bases unmatched to any gene: 9. The CDR3 loop spans 12 amino acids. Germline V gene lookup returns CDR1 SQVTM and CDR2 ANQGSEA. The CDR3 protein is CSVDHRQGVAFF. CDR3 in DNA: TGCAGCGTTGACCACCGGCAGGGGGTTGCTTTCTTT. Using reference TRBV29-1 and TRBJ1-1 for the parts outside the CDR3, the full variable domain is SAVISQKPSRDICQRGTSLTIQCQVDSQVTMMFWYRQQPGQSLTLIATANQGSEATYESGFVIDKFPISRPNLTFSTLTVSNMSPEDSSIYLCSVDHRQGVAFFGQGTRLTVV.

CDR3 in amino acids: CSVEGWGDRSSYEQYF. CDR3 sequence (DNA): TGCAGCGTTGAAGGTTGGGGGGACAGGAGCTCCTACGAGCAGTACTTC. The rearrangement joins TRBV29-1 to TRBJ2-7, with 8 bases identical to TRBD1. This CDR3 is built from 16 residues. V lost 1 base to trimming and J lost 0 bases; unmatched junction nucleotides: 8. CDR1 SQVTM and CDR2 ANQGSEA come from the germline V gene.

A remark on this clone: Additional DNA sequences in this sample encode the identical CDR3. This chain links TRBV19 with TRBJ2-5; 10 positions match TRBD1. In germline, CDR1 is LNHDA, CDR2 SQIVND (reference sequence). The CDR3 runs 15 residues. J gave up 5 bases and V 1 base, and 4 bases lay outside the gene matches. CDR3 nucleotide sequence: TGTGCCAGTAGTATAGGAGGACAGGGGGTGGAGACCCAGTACTTC. It codes for CASSIGGQGVETQYF. Full variable domain (outside the CDR3, taken from reference TRBV19 and TRBJ2-5): DGGITQSPKYLFRKEGQNVTLSCEQNLNHDAMYWYRQDPGQGLRLIYYSQIVNDFQKGDIAEGYSVSREKKESFPLTVTSAQKNPTAFYLCASSIGGQGVETQYFGPGTRLLVL.

This clone came up once. Within the sample, other DNA sequences also encode this same CDR3. The chain carries TRBV9 and TRBJ2-7; 8 bases line up with TRBD1. Looked up from germline, CDR1 is SGDLS and CDR2 is YYNGEE. The CDR3 is made up of 14 amino acids. V dropped 0 bases and J dropped 5; count of bases not matched to a gene: 4. Written as DNA, the CDR3 is TGTGCCAGCAGCGTAGGGACAGGGTTACACGAGCAGTACTTC. It codes for CASSVGTGLHEQYF.

This clone was seen once. This rearrangement joins TRBV2 to TRBJ1-5; a possible D gene is TRBD1 (6 bases). Germline CDR1 is SNHLY and CDR2 is FYNNEI. With 6 bases removed from V and 0 bases from J, the gap between germline ends came to 9 bases. The CDR3 spans 14 residues. This CDR3 is CASSAGASNQPQHF. As DNA, the CDR3 is TGTGCCAGCAGCGCAGGGGCTAGCAATCAGCCCCAGCATTTT.

V gene TRBV5-1 combines with J gene TRBJ2-1; 11 bases are a match to TRBD2. Germline assignment: CDR1 SGHRS and CDR2 YFSETQ. The CDR3 extends over 15 amino acids. V lost 0 bases, J lost 4 bases, and 0 bases stayed unmatched. CDR3 coding DNA: TGCGCCAGCAGCTTGGGGACTAGCGGGTACAATGAGCAGTTCTTC. Residues: CASSLGTSGYNEQFF. Full variable domain (outside the CDR3, taken from reference TRBV5-1 and TRBJ2-1): KAGVTQTPRYLIKTRGQQVTLSCSPISGHRSVSWYQQTPGQGLQFLFEYFSETQRNKGNFPGRFSGRQFSNSRSEMNVSTLELGDSALYLCASSLGTSGYNEQFFGPGTRLTVL.

The rearrangement links TRBV7-2 to TRBJ2-1; 9 bases align to TRBD1. Germline CDR1 reads SGHTA; CDR2 reads FQGNSA. The J segment lost 5 bases and the V segment lost 5 bases, leaving 7 bases of the junction unmatched. This CDR3 comprises 15 residues. The CDR3 protein is CASSLGTGWDNEQFF. DNA of the CDR3: TGTGCCAGCAGCCTCGGGACAGGGTGGGACAATGAGCAGTTCTTC.

V gene TRBV28 combines with J gene TRBJ1-5, with 10 bases fitting TRBD1. The CDR3 is made up of 18 amino acids. Germline V gene sequence: CDR1 MDHEN, CDR2 SYDVKM. Germline trimming cut 3 bases from V and 0 bases from J; bases unmatched to any gene: 8. The CDR3 DNA is TGTGCCAGCAGTTTGCGGACAGGGGGAGGGTATAGCAATCAGCCCCAGCATTTT. Amino acid sequence: CASSLRTGGGYSNQPQHF.